The present TCR beta chain was sequenced within a study of blood T cell repertoires in COVID-19 (dated by TCRdb to 2018 to 2021). Looking at the study overall: Collaborator samples came from the United States, Italy and Spain and covered acute and convalescent phases of COVID-19. The prospective study material was composed of cDNA or gDNA derived from T cells, B-cell-depleted T cells, or PBMCs. Deeply sampled blood TCRbeta repertoires from subjects exposed to, actively infected with, or recovered from COVID-19 were included in the dataset. The repertoires were released in a freely available public database intended as a resource for research on the immune response to SARS-CoV-2. The samples were drawn from the first 160 participants of the ongoing ImmuneRACE study and from 1,254 subjects provided by 6 global collaborators. Sample metadata almost always included a de-identified subject ID, COVID-19 status, age in years and sex. Where available, HLA class I and class II types were taken from metadata supplied by the sample provider and were not determined by assay-based typing. Here is what the overall study found, with its caveats: How much clinical and demographic metadata was included differed by source and by participant, and the metadata was provided uncurated.

TCRbeta CDR3 regions were amplified from genomic DNA using the immunoSEQ Assay, a bias-controlled multiplex PCR. Under the source paper's analysis protocol: Nucleated cell counts per sample were estimated from amplification of reference gene primers within the assay. Sequence reads were collapsed and filtered to measure the absolute abundance of every unique TCRbeta CDR3 rearrangement. For each sample, productive Simpson clonality was calculated as the square root of Simpson's diversity index over productive rearrangements. TCRdb provides this immuneACCESS table in a form limited to in-frame rearrangements. Some clones are lacking; in checked studies, under half of them reflect an unresolved V gene, and why the rest are absent is not known. D and trimming come from the DNA, and the V and J calls and clone size come from that table. This sample holds roughly 190,000 clones; 70% to 90% were observed only once. The ten top clones hold 5% to 8% of the sample.

A second Seattle source provided samples from volunteer blood donors who had recovered from COVID-19. Whole blood was collected in K2EDTA tubes by collaborating institutions according to the institutions' own protocols. Collaborator samples were shipped for TCRbeta analysis as frozen whole blood, isolated PBMCs, or DNA extracted from either sample type. Concerning this clone: No cognate antigen has been identified for it. There are no base qualities to consult, and no much larger clone falls within one base.

The germline V gene (reference sequence) specifies MNHEY as CDR1 and SMNVEV as CDR2. Taken from cysteine to phenylalanine, the CDR3 has 14 residues. The only DNA kept is the CDR3, 42 bases in frame from the first base. Trimming removed 7 bases from V and 7 bases from J, leaving 19 bases between the germline ends. The V and J segments used are TRBV27 and TRBJ2-5; the D gene remains uncertain. This TCR derives from a woman in her forties who had recovered from COVID-19. The specimen was peripheral blood. CDR3 reads: CASKAGPTARTQYF. The DNA sequence is given as TGTGCCAGCAAGGCAGGTCCTACGGCGCGGACCCAGTACTTC.